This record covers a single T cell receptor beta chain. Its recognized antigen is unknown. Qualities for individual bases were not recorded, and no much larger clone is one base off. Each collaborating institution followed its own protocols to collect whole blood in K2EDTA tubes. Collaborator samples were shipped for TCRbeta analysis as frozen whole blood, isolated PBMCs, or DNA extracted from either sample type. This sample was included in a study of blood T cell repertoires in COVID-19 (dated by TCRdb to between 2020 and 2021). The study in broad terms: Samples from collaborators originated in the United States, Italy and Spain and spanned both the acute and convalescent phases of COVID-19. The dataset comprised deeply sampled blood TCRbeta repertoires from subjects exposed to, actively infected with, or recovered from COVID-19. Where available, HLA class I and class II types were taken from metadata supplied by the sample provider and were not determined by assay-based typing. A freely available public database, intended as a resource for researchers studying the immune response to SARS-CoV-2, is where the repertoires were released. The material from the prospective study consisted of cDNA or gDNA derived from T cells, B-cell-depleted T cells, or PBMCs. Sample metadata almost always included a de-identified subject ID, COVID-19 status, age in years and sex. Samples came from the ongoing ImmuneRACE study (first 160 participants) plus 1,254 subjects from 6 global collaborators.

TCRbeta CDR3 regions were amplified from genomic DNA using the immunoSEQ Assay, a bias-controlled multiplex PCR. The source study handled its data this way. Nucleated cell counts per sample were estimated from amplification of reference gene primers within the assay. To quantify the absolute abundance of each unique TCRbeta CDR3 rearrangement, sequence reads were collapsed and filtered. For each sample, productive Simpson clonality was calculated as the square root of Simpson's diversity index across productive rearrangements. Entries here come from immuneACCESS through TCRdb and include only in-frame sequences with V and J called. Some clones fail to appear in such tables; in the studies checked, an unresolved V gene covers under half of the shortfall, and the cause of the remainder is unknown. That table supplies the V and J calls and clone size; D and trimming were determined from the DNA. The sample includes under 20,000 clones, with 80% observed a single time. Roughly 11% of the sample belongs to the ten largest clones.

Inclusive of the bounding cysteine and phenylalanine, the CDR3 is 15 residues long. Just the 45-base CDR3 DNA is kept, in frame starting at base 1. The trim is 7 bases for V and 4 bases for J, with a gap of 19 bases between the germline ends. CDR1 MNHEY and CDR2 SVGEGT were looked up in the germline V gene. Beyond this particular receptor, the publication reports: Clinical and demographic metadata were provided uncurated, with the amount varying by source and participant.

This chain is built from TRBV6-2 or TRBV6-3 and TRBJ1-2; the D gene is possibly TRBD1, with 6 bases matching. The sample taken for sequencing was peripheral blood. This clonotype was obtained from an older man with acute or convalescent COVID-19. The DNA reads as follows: TGTGCCAGCACCCCAGGGGAAGGGGCCGGCTATGGCTACACCTTC. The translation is CASTPGEGAGYGYTF.